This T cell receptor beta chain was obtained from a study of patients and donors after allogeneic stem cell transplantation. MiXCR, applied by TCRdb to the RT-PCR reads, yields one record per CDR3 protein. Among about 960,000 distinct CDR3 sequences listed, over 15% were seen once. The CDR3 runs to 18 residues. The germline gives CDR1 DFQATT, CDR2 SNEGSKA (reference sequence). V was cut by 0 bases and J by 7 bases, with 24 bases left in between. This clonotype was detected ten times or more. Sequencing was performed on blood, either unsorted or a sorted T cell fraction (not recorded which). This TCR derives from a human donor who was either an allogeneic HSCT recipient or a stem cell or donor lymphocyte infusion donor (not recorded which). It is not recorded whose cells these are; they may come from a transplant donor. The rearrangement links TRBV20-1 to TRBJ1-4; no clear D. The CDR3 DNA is TGCAGTGCTAGAGATCACGACCGTCTCGGGCAGTACGCTGAAAAACTGTTTTTT. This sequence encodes CSARDHDRLGQYAEKLFF.